The 32 T cell receptor beta chains given below trace back to one sample, sequenced in a study of control samples from healthy donors and cancer patients. Clones were read by immunoSEQ multiplex PCR, and TCRdb kept only the in-frame ones, dropping some. Here the sample spans 100,000 or so clones, about 80% being singletons. Sequencing was done on a sample of blood. Receptors were obtained from a woman in her forties or fifties in good health.

The V gene is TRBV18, the J gene TRBJ1-2, with D maybe TRBD1 (5 bases). Germline V gene sequence: CDR1 KGHSH, CDR2 LQKENI. Deletions cut 3 bases from V and 0 bases from J, with 26 bases between. The CDR3 extends over 20 amino acids. DNA of the CDR3: TGTGCCAGCTCACCCCCGGGGGTGACGGACTTGGTTTCCCCTAACTATGGCTACACCTTC. As protein: CASSPPGVTDLVSPNYGYTF.

J is TRBJ2-5 and V is TRBV7-2; TRBD1 aligns across 10 bases. After removal of 5 bases from V and 5 bases from J, the junction contained 8 bases not matched to a gene. Germline CDR1 is SGHTA and CDR2 is FQGNSA. The CDR3 totals 15 residues. For the CDR3, the DNA is TGTGCCAGCAGCCCCCTGACAGGGGGCTGGGAGACCCAGTACTTC. Translation: CASSPLTGGWETQYF.

The gene calls are TRBV19 and TRBJ1-4, with D unclear. The CDR3 is 15 residues long. CDR1 LNHDA and CDR2 SQIVND come from the germline V gene (reference sequence). Trimming pared 2 bases from V and 3 bases from J, leaving 10 bases between. CDR3 region: CASSIKGRSNEKLFF. DNA of the CDR3: TGTGCCAGTAGTATAAAAGGGCGGTCTAATGAAAAACTGTTTTTT.

This chain links TRBV5-6 with TRBJ2-5; D not certain. The germline CDR1 and CDR2 sequences are SGHDT and YYEEEE. The CDR3 runs 13 residues. V lost 0 bases, J lost 3 bases, and 6 bases lay in between. The CDR3 DNA is TGTGCCAGCAGCTTGGAGGCGGAAGAGACCCAGTACTTC. The encoded protein is CASSLEAEETQYF.

Written as DNA, the CDR3 is TGTGCCAGCAGACGGGAGGAGACCTACGAGCAGTACTTC. It yields the protein CASRREETYEQYF. The chain recombines TRBV5-4 with TRBJ2-7; TRBD2 matches at 7 bases. The CDR3 length is 13 residues. Germline V gene lookup returns CDR1 SGHNT and CDR2 YYREEE (reference sequence). Germline trimming cut 5 bases from V and 2 bases from J; bases unmatched to any gene: 4.

CDR3 protein: CASSSGQSYGYTF. The CDR3 coding sequence is TGTGCCAGCAGCTCGGGACAGAGCTATGGCTACACCTTC. The J gene is TRBJ1-2, the V gene TRBV5-6; TRBD1 matches at 7 bases. Germline V gives CDR1 SGHDT, CDR2 YYEEEE. The V segment lost 3 bases and the J segment 4 bases; nucleotides outside the gene matches: 3. This CDR3 region has 13 residues. The full variable domain, with the rest looked up from reference TRBV5-6 and TRBJ1-2, is DAGVTQSPTHLIKTRGQQVTLRCSPKSGHDTVSWYQQALGQGPQFIFQYYEEEERQRGNFPDRFSGHQFPNYSSELNVNALLLGDSALYLCASSSGQSYGYTFGSGTRLTVV.

The chain employs TRBV18 and TRBJ1-3; maybe TRBD1 (6 bases). This CDR3 is built from 17 residues. V was pared by 3 bases and J by 1 base, with 16 bases between. Germline V lookup: CDR1 KGHSH, CDR2 LQKENI. The CDR3 loop is CASSPGTPKISGNTIYF. CDR3 DNA: TGTGCCAGCTCACCCGGGACACCCAAAATTTCTGGAAACACCATATATTTT.

The chain carries TRBV6-2 or TRBV6-3 and TRBJ1-5; no definite D call. V was clipped by 6 bases and J by 3 bases, with 12 bases between them. Germline V gene lookup returns CDR1 MNHEY and CDR2 SVGEGT. The CDR3 covers 14 residues. The CDR3 coding sequence is TGTGCCAGCAGCGATGGGAGGGCCAATCAGCCCCAGCATTTT. Its protein is CASSDGRANQPQHF.

The chain recombines TRBV4-3 with TRBJ2-7, with D tentatively TRBD2 (6 bases). Trimming took 4 bases from V and 0 from J, leaving 19 bases between them. The CDR3 loop spans 17 amino acids. Germline CDR1 LGHNA, CDR2 YSLEER. CDR3 region: CASSRTGGTGSSYEQYF. The CDR3 DNA sequence: TGCGCCAGCAGCCGCACCGGAGGGACGGGAAGCTCCTACGAGCAGTACTTC.

This chain connects TRBV7-8 to TRBJ1-6, with D possibly TRBD1 on 5 matching bases. Per the germline V gene, CDR1 is SGHVS and CDR2 is FQNEAQ. V dropped 1 base and J dropped 10 bases, with 11 bases sitting between them. This CDR3 is 14 amino acids long. This CDR3 reads CASSLVGEGSPLHF. The CDR3 DNA reads TGTGCCAGCAGCTTAGTAGGGGAGGGGTCACCCCTCCACTTT.

This rearrangement joins TRBV11-2 to TRBJ2-7, with D perhaps matching TRBD2 (6 bases). Trimming removed 5 bases at V and 2 bases at J, with 16 bases between. The CDR3 runs to 15 residues. CDR1 is SGHAT and CDR2 is FQNNGV in the germline V gene. The CDR3 DNA reads as TGTGCCAGCAGCCTGGGAGGAGGAATAACCTACGAGCAGTACTTC. It is translated as CASSLGGGITYEQYF.

The chain combines TRBV4-2 with TRBJ2-7; 8 bases map to TRBD2. This CDR3 has 16 residues. The V and J ends lost 0 bases and 7 bases, in that order; junction bases with no gene match: 11. CDR1 and CDR2 from the germline V gene are LGHNA and YNFKEQ. CDR3 in amino acids: CASSQDHDGRAREQYF. As DNA, the CDR3 is TGTGCCAGCAGCCAAGATCACGACGGGAGGGCCAGAGAGCAGTACTTC.

V usage is TRBV11-2 and J usage is TRBJ1-4, with 9 nucleotides matching TRBD1. Germline CDR1 reads SGHAT; CDR2 reads FQNNGV. The CDR3 runs to 15 residues. The J segment lost 4 bases and the V segment lost 5 bases, leaving 5 bases of the junction unmatched. This chain's CDR3 is CASSATGGLNEKLFF. For the CDR3, the DNA is TGTGCCAGCAGCGCCACAGGGGGCCTTAATGAAAAACTGTTTTTT.

The chain employs TRBV10-3 and TRBJ1-4; TRBD1 aligns across 8 bases. Germline trimming cut 3 bases from V and 0 bases from J; bases unmatched to any gene: 3. In germline, CDR1 is ENHRY, CDR2 SYGVKD. This CDR3 has 16 residues. Here the CDR3 reads CAISENRGATNEKLFF. In DNA form, the CDR3 reads TGTGCCATCAGTGAAAACAGGGGGGCAACTAATGAAAAACTGTTTTTT.

This clone was detected only once. J is TRBJ2-7 and V is TRBV27, with 8 bases identical to TRBD1. Per germline, CDR1 MNHEY and CDR2 SMNVEV (reference sequence). CDR3 length equals 15 residues. V gave up 5 bases and J gave up 4 bases; unmatched junction bases: 10. The chain's CDR3 is CASSEGQGWVYEQYF. As DNA, the CDR3 is TGTGCCAGCAGTGAAGGACAGGGCTGGGTGTACGAGCAGTACTTC.

CDR3 sequence (DNA): TGTGCCAGCAGTCGACAGCTATCCTCTGACTATGGCTACACCTTC. The encoded protein is CASSRQLSSDYGYTF. The chain uses TRBV7-2 and TRBJ1-2; D possibly corresponds to TRBD1 (5 bases). Trimming took 6 bases from V and 3 from J, leaving 17 bases between them. The CDR3 consists of 15 residues. CDR1 and CDR2 (germline): SGHTA, FQGNSA.

The rearrangement joins TRBV12-3 or TRBV12-4 to TRBJ1-5; D gene unclear. This CDR3 region has 12 residues. V was pared by 3 bases and J by 6 bases, with 6 bases between. The CDR3 protein is CASSFGSQPQHF. Written as DNA, the CDR3 is TGTGCCAGCAGTTTCGGGAGTCAGCCCCAGCATTTT.

The rearrangement joins TRBV28 to TRBJ1-4; unclear D gene. The CDR3 is 14 residues long. Germline CDR1 MDHEN, CDR2 SYDVKM. V dropped 7 bases and J dropped 7 bases, with 16 bases sitting between them. DNA for the CDR3: TGTGCCAGCAACTTGCCAGGAGAATTTGAAAAACTGTTTTTT. This encodes CASNLPGEFEKLFF. The full variable domain, its missing parts supplied by reference TRBV28 and TRBJ1-4, is DVKVTQSSRYLVKRTGEKVFLECVQDMDHENMFWYRQDPGLGLRLIYFSYDVKMKEKGDIPEGYSVSREKKERFSLILESASTNQTSMYLCASNLPGEFEKLFFGSGTQLSVL.

The J gene is TRBJ1-5, the V gene TRBV27; 7 bases agree with TRBD1. Germline V lookup: CDR1 MNHEY, CDR2 SMNVEV (reference sequence). CDR3 length equals 15 residues. Trimming removed 1 base from V and 2 bases from J; junction bases left unmatched: 2. The CDR3 spells CASSLYRGGNQPQHF. Written as DNA, the CDR3 is TGTGCCAGCAGTTTATACAGGGGCGGCAATCAGCCCCAGCATTTT.

The CDR3 nucleotides read TGCAGCGTTGACAGGGGTTACCAAGAGACCCAGTACTTC. The encoded protein is CSVDRGYQETQYF. The chain recombines TRBV29-1 with TRBJ2-5; possibly TRBD1 for D (6 bases). The CDR3 loop spans 13 amino acids. Per the germline V gene, CDR1 is SQVTM and CDR2 is ANQGSEA. Between the trimmed V and J ends, which lost 3 bases and 0 bases, there was a span of 8 bases.

V usage is TRBV6-5 and J usage is TRBJ1-1; possibly TRBD1 for D (5 bases). This CDR3 has 15 residues. With 6 bases removed from V and 1 base from J, the gap between germline ends came to 15 bases. The V gene's germline CDR1 is MNHEY and CDR2 SVGAGI. CDR3 sequence: CASRDAGRWNTEAFF. The CDR3 nucleotides read TGTGCCAGCAGGGACGCGGGACGGTGGAACACTGAAGCTTTCTTT.

The genes are TRBV7-2 and TRBJ1-1; no clear D gene. CDR1 and CDR2 from the germline V gene are SGHTA and FQGNSA. V shed 5 bases and J shed 1 base, with 8 bases lying between them. CDR3 length: 13 amino acids. Written as DNA, the CDR3 is TGTGCCAGCAGCGAGGAGTGGAACACTGAAGCTTTCTTT. It codes for CASSEEWNTEAFF.

The chain links TRBV9 to TRBJ2-2, with D maybe TRBD1 (6 bases). CDR1 SGDLS and CDR2 YYNGEE come from the germline V gene. The CDR3 has 15 amino acids. V lost 3 bases to trimming and J lost 6 bases, with 15 bases between them. Written as DNA, the CDR3 is TGTGCCAGCAGCGCACCCCAGGGGTCTGCCGGGGAGCTGTTTTTT. Translated, it gives CASSAPQGSAGELFF.

This clone appeared a few times. This chain joins TRBV5-1 and TRBJ2-7; 8 nucleotides match TRBD1. Germline loops: CDR1 SGHRS, CDR2 YFSETQ. J lost 2 bases, V lost 2 bases, and 6 bases had no gene match. This CDR3 has 15 amino acids. CDR3 sequence reads: CASSFTGGPPYEQYF. The CDR3 DNA is TGCGCCAGCAGCTTCACAGGGGGGCCTCCCTACGAGCAGTACTTC.

The V gene is TRBV19, the J gene TRBJ2-5; 11 nucleotides match TRBD2. The CDR3 has 14 residues. V lost 4 bases to trimming and J lost 10 bases; unmatched junction nucleotides: 8. Germline lookup yields CDR1 LNHDA and CDR2 SQIVND (reference sequence). Here the CDR3 DNA reads TGTGCCAGTAGTACGGGACTAGCGGACCTAGGCCAGTACTTC. Amino acids: CASSTGLADLGQYF.

This clone has more than one count but fewer than ten. The chain links TRBV7-8 to TRBJ1-6, with D possibly matching TRBD1 (5 bases). V lost 1 base and J 5 bases, leaving 12 bases between the germline ends. CDR1 and CDR2 (germline): SGHVS, FQNEAQ. CDR3 length: 16 amino acids. The CDR3 DNA reads as TGTGCCAGCAGCTTAGGTCGCAGGGAGAATAATTCACCCCTCCACTTT. Amino acid sequence: CASSLGRRENNSPLHF. The whole variable domain, remainder taken from reference TRBV7-8 and TRBJ1-6, is GAGVSQSPRYKVAKRGQDVALRCDPISGHVSLFWYQQALGQGPEFLTYFQNEAQLDKSGLPSDRFFAERPEGSVSTLKIQRTQQEDSAVYLCASSLGRRENNSPLHFGNGTRLTVT.

This clone is medium-sized. This sequence joins TRBV9 and TRBJ1-5; unclear D gene. V lost 0 bases and J lost 0, with 13 bases in between. The CDR3 is 17 residues long. Germline values: CDR1 SGDLS, CDR2 YYNGEE. CDR3 sequence (DNA): TGTGCCAGCAGCGTAGATCCCGGGGAGCCTAGCAATCAGCCCCAGCATTTT. Translating gives CASSVDPGEPSNQPQHF. Together with reference TRBV9 and TRBJ1-5, the CDR3 gives the full variable domain: DSGVTQTPKHLITATGQRVTLRCSPRSGDLSVYWYQQSLDQGLQFLIQYYNGEERAKGNILERFSAQQFPDLHSELNLSSLELGDSALYFCASSVDPGEPSNQPQHFGDGTRLSIL.

The chain couples TRBV18 to TRBJ1-5; D is unresolved. With 6 bases removed from V and 0 bases from J, the gap between germline ends came to 9 bases. This CDR3 has 14 amino acids. Per germline, CDR1 KGHSH and CDR2 LQKENI. The CDR3 DNA sequence: TGTGCCAGCTCCTCGGCCTATAGCAATCAGCCCCAGCATTTT. Translating it yields CASSSAYSNQPQHF.

This sequence joins TRBV28 and TRBJ1-2; D is ambiguous. The germline V gene has CDR1 MDHEN and CDR2 SYDVKM. V was shortened by 5 bases and J by 5 bases, with 15 bases between the two germline ends. The CDR3 covers 14 residues. CDR3 sequence (DNA): TGTGCCAGCAGTAGAGGCGTCGATAGGTATGGCTACACCTTC. This codes for CASSRGVDRYGYTF.

This chain uses TRBV29-1 with TRBJ2-1, with TRBD2 identical over 8 bases. The germline CDR1 and CDR2 sequences are SQVTM and ANQGSEA. The CDR3 contains 12 residues. The CDR3, as DNA: TGCAGTTCCACTAGCGGTTACAATGAGCAGTTCTTC. Amino acid sequence: CSSTSGYNEQFF.

This chain links TRBV6-5 with TRBJ2-7, with D perhaps matching TRBD2 (5 bases). Looked up from germline, CDR1 is MNHEY and CDR2 is SVGAGI. The CDR3 runs to 15 residues. V lost 5 bases to trimming and J lost 4 bases, with 18 bases between them. The DNA of the CDR3 is TGTGCCAGCAGTCCGACCAGCCGGGGTAGTTACGAGCAGTACTTC. Translated: CASSPTSRGSYEQYF.

The V call is TRBV24-1, the J call TRBJ2-3; the match to TRBD1 covers 10 bases. This CDR3 spans 17 amino acids. Germline values: CDR1 KGHDR, CDR2 SFDVKD. V shed 0 bases and J 2 bases; nucleotides not matched to a gene: 4. As DNA, the CDR3 is TGTGCCACCAGTGATTTGGCGGGACAGGGGTTCACAGATACGCAGTATTTT. Its protein product is CATSDLAGQGFTDTQYF.